Listed here are 31 T cell receptor beta chains from one sample, sequenced in a study of T cells in tuberculosis. Clones were read by immunoSEQ multiplex PCR, and TCRdb kept only the in-frame ones, dropping some. The sample lists tens of thousands of clones; about 90% were seen once. The sequencing input was PBMCs. The source is a donor aged 10-35 years with latent tuberculosis or without tuberculosis infection.

The rearrangement uses TRBV23-1 and TRBJ2-2, with 7 bases identical to TRBD1. TRBV23-1 is reported as an ORF; its role is uncertain. Trimming took 4 bases from V and 3 from J; bases not matched to a gene: 14. This CDR3 region has 18 residues. The CDR3 is CASSLEGTVVNDTGELFF. CDR3 in DNA: TGCGCCAGCAGTCTCGAGGGGACAGTTGTTAATGACACCGGGGAGCTGTTTTTT.

J is TRBJ2-3 and V is TRBV6-6, with a possible D match to TRBD1 (6 bases). The CDR3 contains 14 residues. CDR1 is MNHNY and CDR2 is SVGAGI in the germline V gene (reference sequence). V dropped 2 bases and J dropped 4 bases, with 10 bases sitting between them. The CDR3 sequence is CASSYAKGADTQYF. The CDR3 DNA is TGTGCCAGCAGTTACGCGAAGGGGGCAGATACGCAGTATTTT.

This clone was observed a single time. The rearrangement uses TRBV12-5 and TRBJ2-1, with D tentatively TRBD2 (6 bases). Germline V gene lookup returns CDR1 LGHNT and CDR2 FRNRAP. The CDR3 sequence is 13 residues long. Trimming shortened V by 3 bases and J by 9 bases, and 12 bases separated the two germline ends. The CDR3 region is CASGFVGGSEQFF. DNA of the CDR3: TGTGCTAGTGGTTTCGTGGGAGGCAGTGAGCAGTTCTTC. Drawing the rest from reference TRBV12-5 and TRBJ2-1, the complete variable domain is DARVTQTPRHKVTEMGQEVTMRCQPILGHNTVFWYRQTMMQGLELLAYFRNRAPLDDSGMPKDRFSAEMPDATLATLKIQPSEPRDSAVYFCASGFVGGSEQFFGPGTRLTVL.

V is TRBV7-2 and J is TRBJ1-5; D is perhaps TRBD1 (6 bases). Germline assignment: CDR1 SGHTA and CDR2 FQGNSA. V lost 5 bases to trimming and J lost 9 bases, with 23 bases between them. The CDR3 has 16 amino acids. CDR3 loop: CASSPPSQGTSGPQHF. CDR3 in DNA: TGTGCCAGCAGCCCCCCCTCGCAGGGGACCTCCGGGCCCCAGCATTTT.

The V gene is TRBV7-6, the J gene TRBJ1-2; 10 bases are a match to TRBD1. CDR1 and CDR2 (germline): SGHVS, FNYEAQ. The CDR3 totals 15 residues. The V gene end was trimmed by 2 bases and the J gene end by 4 bases; junction bases not matched to a gene: 4. Here the CDR3 reads CASSLNGDRGYGYTF. CDR3 in DNA: TGTGCCAGCAGCTTAAATGGGGACAGGGGCTATGGCTACACCTTC.

V is TRBV5-4 and J is TRBJ2-1, with 11 nucleotides matching TRBD2. After removal of 4 bases from V and 6 bases from J, the junction contained 12 bases not matched to a gene. Germline V gene lookup returns CDR1 SGHNT and CDR2 YYREEE (reference sequence). The CDR3 consists of 17 residues. The chain's CDR3 is CASSPRISGGAVNEQFF. In DNA, the CDR3 is TGTGCCAGCAGCCCTAGAATTAGCGGGGGGGCCGTCAATGAGCAGTTCTTC.

This CDR3 reads CASSPGQASQETQYF. DNA of the CDR3: TGCGCCAGCAGCCCTGGACAGGCTTCGCAAGAGACCCAGTACTTC. The genes are TRBV5-1 and TRBJ2-5, with 7 bases that match TRBD1. From germline, CDR1 is SGHRS and CDR2 YFSETQ. V shed 4 bases, J shed 2 bases, and the junction held 8 bases outside the gene matches. CDR3 size: 15 residues.

This clone was detected a few times. V usage is TRBV28 and J usage is TRBJ1-2, with 12 bases fitting TRBD1. CDR1 and CDR2 from the germline V gene are MDHEN and SYDVKM. V shed 5 bases and J 8 bases; nucleotides not matched to a gene: 6. The CDR3 has 14 amino acids. CDR3 sequence (DNA): TGTGCCAGCAGTCCGGGACAGGGGGCAAGGGGCTACACCTTC. This codes for CASSPGQGARGYTF.

The chain has TRBV28 and TRBJ1-1; the D gene is possibly TRBD1 (6 bases). Per the germline V gene, CDR1 is MDHEN and CDR2 is SYDVKM. This CDR3 has 16 amino acids. V gave up 5 bases and J gave up 6 bases, with 22 bases separating them. The CDR3 sequence is CASSRPRGRGDPEAFF. As DNA, the CDR3 is TGTGCCAGCAGTCGACCCAGGGGCCGAGGGGACCCTGAAGCTTTCTTT.

This chain links TRBV29-1 with TRBJ2-1, with D perhaps matching TRBD2 (5 bases). The CDR3 extends over 10 amino acids. The V and J ends lost 4 bases and 10 bases respectively, with 8 bases between them. Germline CDR1 and CDR2: SQVTM and ANQGSEA. CDR3 region: CSVVEGEQFF. The CDR3 DNA follows: TGCAGCGTTGTCGAGGGCGAGCAGTTCTTC.

This rearrangement joins TRBV6-1 to TRBJ1-1; 7 bases map to TRBD1. The CDR3 consists of 16 residues. Germline CDR1 is MNHNS and CDR2 is SASEGT. The junction had 5 bases not matched to a gene; V was cut back by 0 bases and J by 1 base. The CDR3 DNA follows: TGTGCCAGCAGTGAAGCGCTTTACAGGGGGAACACTGAAGCTTTCTTT. Encoded protein: CASSEALYRGNTEAFF.

This sequence joins TRBV6-6 and TRBJ1-4; the match to TRBD1 covers 7 bases. Germline CDR1 is MNHNY and CDR2 is SVGAGI (reference sequence). The CDR3 extends over 11 amino acids. V trimming: 4 bases; J trimming: 15 bases; junction bases outside the gene matches: 5. The CDR3 region is CASSSGTVMFF. The CDR3 DNA reads as TGTGCCAGCAGTTCCGGGACAGTCATGTTTTTT.

The rearrangement uses TRBV6-1 and TRBJ1-1; 7 bases match TRBD1. The CDR3 is made up of 15 amino acids. Germline V gene data show CDR1 as MNHNS and CDR2 as SASEGT. V was clipped by 10 bases and J by 0 bases; unmatched bases: 11. CDR3 protein: CATLPRQGVNTEAFF. The CDR3 DNA is TGTGCCACCTTACCTCGACAGGGAGTGAACACTGAAGCTTTCTTT.

V usage is TRBV2 and J usage is TRBJ2-3, with 7 bases that match TRBD2. Germline CDR1 SNHLY, CDR2 FYNNEI. The CDR3 has 14 amino acids. The V and J ends lost 8 bases and 3 bases, in that order; junction bases with no gene match: 8. The CDR3 bases are TGTGCCAGCCGGGACGGACTAGGAACAGATACGCAGTATTTT. It is translated as CASRDGLGTDTQYF.

The table lists this clone with a count of one. The V and J genes are TRBV7-9 and TRBJ2-5; TRBD2 matches 11 bases. Germline loops: CDR1 SEHNR, CDR2 FQNEAQ (reference sequence). Trimming removed 8 bases from V and 2 bases from J; junction bases left unmatched: 7. This CDR3 contains 15 residues. Written as DNA, the CDR3 is TGTGCCAGCGGACCGACTAGCGGGGAGCAAGAGACCCAGTACTTC. Encoded protein: CASGPTSGEQETQYF.

This clone was seen only once. The chain uses TRBV28 and TRBJ2-3; TRBD1 agrees at 7 bases. Trimming removed 5 bases from V and 3 bases from J; junction bases left unmatched: 5. The CDR3 sequence is 14 residues long. In germline, CDR1 is MDHEN, CDR2 SYDVKM. The CDR3 region is CASSEDRRTDTQYF. The CDR3 DNA follows: TGTGCCAGCAGTGAGGACAGGAGAACAGATACGCAGTATTTT.

The rearrangement uses TRBV7-2 and TRBJ2-3, with 7 positions matching TRBD2. The trim removed 3 bases at V and 1 base at J, leaving 7 bases unmatched. This CDR3 comprises 16 residues. Germline values: CDR1 SGHTA, CDR2 FQGNSA. The CDR3 bases are TGTGCCAGCAGCTTCCCTTCACGGGGGGGCACAGATACGCAGTATTTT. Protein: CASSFPSRGGTDTQYF. The full variable domain, completed using reference TRBV7-2 and TRBJ2-3, is GAGVSQSPSNKVTEKGKDVELRCDPISGHTALYWYRQSLGQGLEFLIYFQGNSAPDKSGLPSDRFSAERTGGSVSTLTIQRTQQEDSAVYLCASSFPSRGGTDTQYFGPGTRLTVL.

The V and J genes are TRBV5-1 and TRBJ2-7, with 9 bases aligning to TRBD1. Trimming at V came to 0 bases and at J to 3 bases, leaving 1 base not matched to a gene. This CDR3 comprises 14 residues. The V gene's germline CDR1 is SGHRS and CDR2 YFSETQ. The CDR3 nucleotides are TGCGCCAGCAGCTTGGGACAGGGGGGCTACGAGCAGTACTTC. It encodes CASSLGQGGYEQYF.

V is TRBV9 and J is TRBJ1-5, with TRBD1 as a possible D gene (5 bases). The CDR3 length is 15 residues. The V and J ends lost 0 bases and 4 bases respectively, with 11 bases between them. Germline assignment: CDR1 SGDLS and CDR2 YYNGEE. The CDR3 nucleotides read TGTGCCAGCAGCGTAGGAGTAGACAGTAATCAGCCCCAGCATTTT. Translation gives CASSVGVDSNQPQHF. The entire variable domain, with the rest obtained from reference TRBV9 and TRBJ1-5, is as follows: DSGVTQTPKHLITATGQRVTLRCSPRSGDLSVYWYQQSLDQGLQFLIQYYNGEERAKGNILERFSAQQFPDLHSELNLSSLELGDSALYFCASSVGVDSNQPQHFGDGTRLSIL.

The chain combines TRBV5-4 with TRBJ2-3; no reliable D call. The CDR3 runs 14 residues. Germline values: CDR1 SGHNT, CDR2 YYREEE (reference sequence). Trimming left V 0 bases short and J 4 bases short, with 9 bases between. DNA for the CDR3: TGTGCCAGCAGCTTGGCTGGGCCGGCAGATACGCAGTATTTT. Amino acids: CASSLAGPADTQYF.

The chain employs TRBV7-2 and TRBJ2-7, with TRBD1 matching over 7 bases. The V segment lost 4 bases and the J segment 4 bases; nucleotides outside the gene matches: 4. The CDR3 runs to 13 residues. In germline, CDR1 is SGHTA, CDR2 FQGNSA. CDR3 in amino acids: CASSSDRVYEQYF. The CDR3 nucleotides are TGTGCCAGCAGCTCCGACAGGGTTTACGAGCAGTACTTC. Combining the CDR3 with reference TRBV7-2 and TRBJ2-7 gives the whole variable domain GAGVSQSPSNKVTEKGKDVELRCDPISGHTALYWYRQSLGQGLEFLIYFQGNSAPDKSGLPSDRFSAERTGGSVSTLTIQRTQQEDSAVYLCASSSDRVYEQYFGPGTRLTVT.

V usage is TRBV19 and J usage is TRBJ1-5; 7 bases agree with TRBD1. This CDR3 region has 14 residues. Unmatched junction bases numbered 9, after V lost 7 bases and J lost 6 bases. Germline V gene data show CDR1 as LNHDA and CDR2 as SQIVND (reference sequence). The CDR3 bases are TGTGCCAGTATGAGGGGAGCAGGGGGTCAGCCCCAGCATTTT. It codes for CASMRGAGGQPQHF.

The chain recombines TRBV2 with TRBJ1-1, with 7 bases lining up with TRBD1. V gave up 0 bases and J gave up 8 bases; unmatched junction bases: 3. The CDR3 spans 13 residues. CDR1 is SNHLY and CDR2 is FYNNEI in the germline V gene. The CDR3 reads CASSEARQGEAFF. In DNA, the CDR3 is TGTGCCAGCAGTGAAGCTCGACAGGGAGAAGCTTTCTTT.

The CDR3 loop reads CASSARQGTNTEAFF. The CDR3 nucleotides are TGTGCCAGCAGTGCCAGACAGGGGACGAACACTGAAGCTTTCTTT. The J gene is TRBJ1-1, the V gene TRBV6-1, with TRBD1 identical over 8 bases. The V and J ends lost 4 bases and 1 base, in that order; junction bases with no gene match: 5. There are 15 residues in the CDR3. The germline gives CDR1 MNHNS, CDR2 SASEGT.

As for this clone: A much larger clone is a single base away; this may be a read error. The genes are TRBV5-1 and TRBJ2-1, with 9 bases matching TRBD1. V dropped 0 bases and J dropped 5; count of bases not matched to a gene: 0. This CDR3 spans 14 amino acids. Germline V CDR1 and CDR2: SGHRS, YFSETQ. CDR3 loop: CASSLGTGDNEQFF. For the CDR3, the DNA is TGCGCCAGCAGCTTGGGGACAGGGGACAATGAGCAGTTCTTC.

The chain is built from TRBV19 and TRBJ2-3; D perhaps matches TRBD2 (6 bases). The CDR3 runs 11 residues. Germline V lookup: CDR1 LNHDA, CDR2 SQIVND (reference sequence). V lost 8 bases and J lost 8, with 11 bases in between. As DNA, the CDR3 is TGTGCCAGTGGAGGGCAACCTACGCAGTATTTT. It codes for CASGGQPTQYF.

The gene calls are TRBV5-1 and TRBJ1-4; D is undetermined. Trimming cost V 1 base and J 4 bases, with 11 bases left between them. The CDR3 is 15 residues long. The V gene's germline CDR1 is SGHRS and CDR2 YFSETQ. The CDR3 DNA sequence: TGCGCCAGCAGCTTGACCCCGGGGTTTAATGAAAAACTGTTTTTT. It is translated as CASSLTPGFNEKLFF.

This rearrangement joins TRBV19 to TRBJ1-3; D perhaps matches TRBD1 (5 bases). The CDR3 runs 15 residues. The V gene lost 3 bases and the J gene lost 0 bases, with 9 bases spanning the gap. Looked up from germline, CDR1 is LNHDA and CDR2 is SQIVND (reference sequence). The CDR3 bases are TGTGCCAGTAGTATGTCGGGGGACTCTGGAAACACCATATATTTT. Translation gives CASSMSGDSGNTIYF.

The table lists this clone with a count of one. The V call is TRBV28, the J call TRBJ1-6, with 9 bases aligning to TRBD1. The CDR3 sequence is 16 residues long. V lost 7 bases to trimming and J lost 9 bases; unmatched junction nucleotides: 13. Germline V lookup: CDR1 MDHEN, CDR2 SYDVKM. CDR3 sequence: CASKASPGQGGSPLHF. The CDR3 DNA reads as TGTGCCAGCAAAGCATCACCGGGACAGGGCGGTTCACCCCTCCACTTT.

The chain employs TRBV2 and TRBJ2-7, with 7 bases lining up with TRBD1. The CDR3 length is 13 residues. V shed 6 bases and J 6 bases; nucleotides not matched to a gene: 8. CDR1 is SNHLY and CDR2 is FYNNEI in the germline V gene. CDR3 protein: CASRALPGGEQYF. The DNA of the CDR3 is TGTGCCAGCAGGGCCCTCCCAGGGGGCGAGCAGTACTTC.

V gene TRBV7-9 combines with J gene TRBJ2-3; D may be TRBD1 (5 bases). Per the germline V gene, CDR1 is SEHNR and CDR2 is FQNEAQ (reference sequence). Deletions cut 1 base from V and 3 bases from J, with 17 bases between. The CDR3 is 17 residues long. CDR3 region: CASSLGRQTVLTDTQYF. CDR3 coding DNA: TGTGCCAGCAGCTTAGGGAGACAGACAGTTTTGACAGATACGCAGTATTTT.